This T cell receptor (beta chain) was observed in a study of blood T cell repertoires in COVID-19. In the study overall: Spain, Italy and the United States supplied samples that represented acute and convalescent COVID-19. Sample material is recorded as cDNA or gDNA derived from T cells, B-cell-depleted T cells, or PBMCs.

Per the original methods: It was from reference gene primer amplification that nucleated cell counts were estimated. Produced via immunoSEQ multiplex PCR; TCRdb's table is partial and in-frame only. Clone size and V and J calls were adopted from that table, with D and trimming inferred from the DNA. The sample has under 75,000 clones, 83% seen once. CDR1 is SEHNR, CDR2 FQNEAQ, per germline (reference sequence). V was clipped by 5 bases and J by 3 bases, with 14 bases between them. This CDR3 region has 15 residues. In this sample, this clone turned up once. The chain joins TRBV7-9 to TRBJ2-1; D might be TRBD2 (5 bases). This receptor was taken from a human donor in a cohort sampled during active COVID-19. The source material was peripheral blood. The CDR3 loop is CASSGTLAVYNEQFF. CDR3 bases: TGTGCCAGCAGCGGCACCCTAGCAGTCTACAATGAGCAGTTCTTC.